This T cell receptor (beta chain) was observed in a study of PD-1 blockade in mismatch repair-deficient tumors. Sequencing used immunoSEQ multiplex PCR; TCRdb keeps in-frame clones, though not all of them. In the table there are about 120,000 clones, 60% to 85% of which are singletons. Trimming at V came to 8 bases and at J to 0 bases, leaving 2 bases not matched to a gene. This CDR3 has 13 amino acids. In germline, CDR1 is MNHNS, CDR2 SASEGT. The chain joins TRBV6-1 to TRBJ2-3, with TRBD1 identical over 7 bases. The clonotype was recovered from an adult with mismatch repair-deficient cancer. The sequences come from peripheral blood, collected just over 59 weeks after starting pembrolizumab. Here the CDR3 DNA reads TGTGCCAGCTGGGACAGAAGCACAGATACGCAGTATTTT. It encodes CASWDRSTDTQYF.